This TCR beta chain was documented in a study of T-cell memory formation after mild COVID-19. About the research overall: Clusters were largely donor specific.

TCRdb re-called the 5' RACE reads through MiXCR, storing one row per CDR3 protein. The table shows 150,000 to 200,000 distinct CDR3 sequences, with about 20% occurring only once. This CDR3 has 12 amino acids. Germline loops: CDR1 SQVTM, CDR2 ANQGSEA. The germline V and J ends were trimmed by 8 bases and 7 bases, with 17 bases remaining between them. This clonotype was recorded a few times. The receptor comes from an adult woman who had mild COVID-19 (a few samples of this study predate the infection). Cell type and time point are not known. Sequencing was carried out using PBMCs or a T cell subset sorted from them (not recorded which). This chain links TRBV29-1 with TRBJ1-1, with D maybe TRBD1 (5 bases). CDR3 residues: CSPTGDQGEAFF. The CDR3 DNA is TGCAGCCCGACGGGAGATCAGGGTGAAGCTTTCTTT.